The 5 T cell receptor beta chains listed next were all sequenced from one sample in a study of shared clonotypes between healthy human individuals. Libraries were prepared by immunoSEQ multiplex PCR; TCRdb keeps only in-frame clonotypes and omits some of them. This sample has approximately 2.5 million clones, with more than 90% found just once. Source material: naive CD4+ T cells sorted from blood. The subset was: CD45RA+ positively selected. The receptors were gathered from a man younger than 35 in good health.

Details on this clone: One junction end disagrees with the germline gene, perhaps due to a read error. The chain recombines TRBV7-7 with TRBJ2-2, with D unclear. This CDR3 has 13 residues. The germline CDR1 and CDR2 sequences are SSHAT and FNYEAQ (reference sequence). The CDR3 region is CASTSQLTGELFF. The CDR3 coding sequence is TGTGCTAGCACGTCTCAGCTAACCGGGGAGCTGTTTTTT.

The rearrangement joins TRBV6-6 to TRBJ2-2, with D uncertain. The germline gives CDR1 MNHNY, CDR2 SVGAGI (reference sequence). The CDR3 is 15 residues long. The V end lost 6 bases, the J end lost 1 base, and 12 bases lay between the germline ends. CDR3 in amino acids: CASRPQDQNTGELFF. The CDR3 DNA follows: TGTGCCAGCAGACCCCAGGACCAGAACACCGGGGAGCTGTTTTTT.

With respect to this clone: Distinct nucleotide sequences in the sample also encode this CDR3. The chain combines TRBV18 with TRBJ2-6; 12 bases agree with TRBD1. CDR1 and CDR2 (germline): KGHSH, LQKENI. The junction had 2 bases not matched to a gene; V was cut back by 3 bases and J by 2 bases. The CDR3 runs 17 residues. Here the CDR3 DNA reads TGTGCCAGCTCACCCGGGACAGGGGGCACTGGGGCCAACGTCCTGACTTTC. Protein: CASSPGTGGTGANVLTF.

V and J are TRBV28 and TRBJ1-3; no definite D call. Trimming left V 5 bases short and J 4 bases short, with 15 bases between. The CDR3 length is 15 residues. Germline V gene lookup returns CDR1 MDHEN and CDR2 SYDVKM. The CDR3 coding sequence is TGTGCCAGCAGTCACGGTCAGTTAGGGGGAAACACCATATATTTT. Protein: CASSHGQLGGNTIYF.

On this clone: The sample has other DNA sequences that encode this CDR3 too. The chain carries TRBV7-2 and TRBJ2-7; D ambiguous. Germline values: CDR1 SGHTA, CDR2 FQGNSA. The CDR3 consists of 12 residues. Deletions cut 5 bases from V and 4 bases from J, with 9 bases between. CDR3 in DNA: TGTGCCAGCAGCCCGTCCTCTTACGAGCAGTACTTC. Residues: CASSPSSYEQYF.